This T cell receptor (beta chain) was recorded in a study of shared clonotypes between healthy human individuals (dated by TCRdb to 2019 to 2021). Some background on the complete study: The cohort included a few men and a couple of women between 18 and 49 years of age. Libraries were prepared and TCR repertoires were sequenced by different laboratories using diverse techniques, in order to increase sequencing depth and limit assay-specific biases. To estimate repertoire size and how much clonotype sharing occurs between individuals, the study deeply sequenced the blood TCR repertoires of roughly 5 healthy adults. Per donor, three plates each were used for CD4 naive and CD4 memory, two for CD8 naive, and one for CD8 memory. Between about 0.85 and 9.5 billion PBMCs per donor were obtained by leukapheresis. Broad study findings and their caveats: Across a handful of donors, 5% to 6% of naive CD4, approximately 3.6% of naive CD8, 2% to 2.5% of memory CD4, and under 0.45% of memory CD8 clonotypes were shared. Pairwise subsampling led to the expectation that sequencing depth would affect the degree of clonotype sharing among donors. Only blood was sampled, and tissue TCR repertoires likely differ from those in blood. Compared with non-shared clonotypes, clonotypes shared by all four sorted-subset donors had higher generation probabilities. Because the study included a small number of donors, the genetic and exposure-history diversity represented was limited. Even with the large sequencing depth, rarefaction of the sorted-subset datasets indicated that sequencing was incomplete. Larger estimated clonotype richness was generally found for naive subsets than for memory subsets.

CD8 naive samples consisted of CD45RO-negative cells that were positively selected for CCR7, yielding a CD45RA+CCR7+ population without TemRA cells. Donors were healthy HIV-negative adults with no recently reported acute infections or vaccinations. All donors were Caucasian adults living in Nashville, Tennessee, USA. After blood collection by leukapheresis, PBMCs were isolated using Ficoll-Histopaque density gradient centrifugation and then cryopreserved in the vapor phase of liquid nitrogen. Analytical flow cytometry was used to check the purity and quantity of each magnetically sorted T cell population. From each sorted fraction, genomic DNA was isolated and quantified by UV absorbance on a Nanodrop 2000c. Note on this clone: The target of this receptor is not known. Nothing much larger sits one base from this clone, and base qualities are not available.

TCR CDR3 regions were amplified from genomic DNA by multiplex PCR using the deep immunoSEQ assay. For each cell subset, the extracted genomic DNA was distributed evenly across all wells of several immunoSEQ 96-well plates, and each plate served as one replicate. Each replicate PCR for sorted subsets received about 220 ng genomic DNA, equal to about 30,000 T cell genomes. The purified libraries were quantified using a Qubit 3.0 fluorometer, sized with a Bioanalyzer 2100, and then quantified again using the KAPA Library Quantification kit. A separate single-read 150-cycle Illumina NextSeq 550 flow cell was used to sequence each immunoSEQ 96-well plate. As for the original processing: Because the immunoSEQ output included only junctional sequences and no quality scores, the filtering could not be the same as the filtering used for full-length reads. To assign V/J genes and CDR3, sequences were annotated using PyIR, a Python wrapper for IgBLAST v1.9, with IMGT germline references. Reads with weak V/J assignments (E-value above 1e-6), missing CDR3, stop codons, out-of-frame junctions, or ambiguous translated residues were removed. V3J clonotypes were defined as sequences sharing an identical inferred V gene, J gene, and CDR3 amino acid sequence. Percentage overlap between repertoires was computed as shared unique clonotypes divided by the size of the smaller repertoire. Repertoire richness was assessed with RTK rarefaction, the Chao1 estimator, and Recon v2.1 estimates of unobserved clonotypes. Generation probabilities were computed with OLGA for all TCRbeta clonotypes obtained by the gDNA method from a few donors. TCRdb took this table from immuneACCESS and kept in-frame rearrangements with V and J called. Such tables lack part of the clones; where checked against another copy, unresolved V genes explain under half of the gap, and the rest is unexplained. The V and J calls and clone size come from that table; D and trimming were worked out from the DNA. The sample table records some 2.1 million clones; around 96% of these occur just once. The biggest ten clones account for around 1.1% of the sample.

Sequencing was carried out using naive CD8+ T cells sorted from blood. What this sample's cell subset or site label stands for: CD45RA+CCR7+. The sequence came from a man aged 18 to 35 in good health.

CDR3 protein: CASSQPHYGGTSEQETQYF. The nucleotide sequence reads as follows: TGCGCCAGCAGCCAACCTCACTATGGGGGGACTAGCGAACAAGAGACCCAGTACTTC. Recombination linked TRBV4-1 to TRBJ2-5; a stretch of 10 junction bases matches TRBD2. The CDR3 measures 19 amino acids from cysteine to phenylalanine. Here the CDR3 DNA is all that survives: 57 bases in frame from base 1. V and J are trimmed by 2 bases and 2 bases, and the gene matches miss 14 bases of the junction. Per the germline V gene, MGHRA is the CDR1 and YSYEKL is the CDR2.